This T cell receptor beta chain was recovered during a study of shared clonotypes between healthy human individuals. About the research overall: A donor's plate count was three for CD4 naive and three for CD4 memory; CD8 naive had two and CD8 memory one. Study results and caveats: Naive CD4 clonotypes were shared across a handful of donors at about 5.2%.

From CD4+ cells came CD45RA+ naive and CD45RA-negative memory subsets. The authors distributed each subset's genomic DNA evenly over several immunoSEQ plates. The table came from immunoSEQ multiplex PCR; TCRdb's copy has only in-frame clones and leaves some out. The sample holds about 2.3 million clones, around 92% seen once. Germline V gene sequence: CDR1 SGHNT, CDR2 YYREEE (reference sequence). This CDR3 is built from 16 residues. The junction had 5 bases not matched to a gene; V was cut back by 6 bases and J by 4 bases. As to this clone: What it recognizes is unknown.

This chain connects TRBV5-4 to TRBJ2-2; 14 nucleotides align to TRBD2. Sequencing was done on a sample of naive CD4+ T cells from PBMCs. Regarding subset: CD45RA+ positively selected. This receptor was obtained from a man aged 18 to 29 in good health. Some clones in this sample may be carry-over from other donors' samples. The CDR3 DNA reads as TGTGCCAGCATGACTAGCGGGAGGGCCAGCACCGGGGAGCTGTTTTTT. Its translation: CASMTSGRASTGELFF. Complete variable domain (other parts from reference TRBV5-4 and TRBJ2-2): ETGVTQSPTHLIKTRGQQVTLRCSSQSGHNTVSWYQQALGQGPQFIFQYYREEENGRGNFPPRFSGLQFPNYSSELNVNALELDDSALYLCASMTSGRASTGELFFGEGSRLTVL.